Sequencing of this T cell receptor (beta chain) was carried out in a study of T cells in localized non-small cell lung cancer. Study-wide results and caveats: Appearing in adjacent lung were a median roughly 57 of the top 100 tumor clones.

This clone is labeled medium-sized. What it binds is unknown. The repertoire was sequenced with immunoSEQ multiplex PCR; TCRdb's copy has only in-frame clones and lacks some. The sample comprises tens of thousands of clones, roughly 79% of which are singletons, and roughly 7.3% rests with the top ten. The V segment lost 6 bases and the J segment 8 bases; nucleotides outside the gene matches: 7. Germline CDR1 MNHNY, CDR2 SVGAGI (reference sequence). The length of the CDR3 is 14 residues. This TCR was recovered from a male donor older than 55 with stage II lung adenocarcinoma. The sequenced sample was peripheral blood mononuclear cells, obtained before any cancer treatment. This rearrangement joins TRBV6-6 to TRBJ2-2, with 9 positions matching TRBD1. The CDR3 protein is CASRPGQGRGELFF. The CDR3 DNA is TGTGCCAGCAGGCCGGGACAGGGCAGAGGGGAGCTGTTTTTT.